The next 27 T cell receptor beta chains were all read from a single sample in a study of T-cell reconstitution after alpha-beta-depleted transplantation in children. The TCRbeta library incorporated unique molecular identifiers. TCRdb re-derived calls from the PCR reads in MiXCR, one entry per CDR3 protein. This table has roughly 610,000 distinct CDR3 sequences, about 11% appearing once. Sequencing was performed on PBMCs from the stem cell graft donor, taken from the stem cell graft. The receptors come from a human donor who donated a stem cell graft to a child with acute myeloid leukemia.

This clonotype occurred many times. The chain is built from TRBV21-1 and TRBJ2-7; the table's D call of TRBD1 was not tested on the DNA. TRBV21-1 is recorded as a pseudogene. The CDR3 is 15 residues long. In DNA form, the CDR3 reads TGTGCCAGCAGTACTACGGGACAGGGGGCCTACGAGCAGTACTTC. Its protein is CASSTTGQGAYEQYF.

This clonotype was detected a few times. This chain joins TRBV12-3 or TRBV12-4 and TRBJ2-7; D gene uncertain. This CDR3 contains 14 residues. V was shortened by 3 bases and J by 1 base, with 10 bases between the two germline ends. The CDR3 DNA reads as TGTGCCAGCAGTTTGCGGAGACTGTCCTACGAGCAGTACTTC. Translating gives CASSLRRLSYEQYF.

This clonotype has a handful of counts. V is TRBV20-1 and J is TRBJ1-5; D remains ambiguous. The CDR3 contains 16 residues. Per the germline V gene, CDR1 is DFQATT and CDR2 is SNEGSKA (reference sequence). Deletions cut 0 bases from V and 0 bases from J, with 12 bases between. CDR3 nucleotide sequence: TGCAGTGCTAGAGATTTTCCGGACTCTAGCAATCAGCCCCAGCATTTT. Translation gives CSARDFPDSSNQPQHF.

The V call is TRBV6-1, the J call TRBJ2-1; no definite D call. The CDR3 runs 15 residues. Germline CDR1 and CDR2: MNHNS and SASEGT. V shed 3 bases and J shed 0 bases, with 9 bases lying between them. The CDR3, as DNA: TGTGCCAGCAGTGAGATACCCAGCTCCTACAATGAGCAGTTCTTC. It encodes CASSEIPSSYNEQFF.

The chain joins TRBV15 to TRBJ2-1; D call uncertain. This CDR3 has 17 residues. The V gene's germline CDR1 is LNHNV and CDR2 YYDKDF (reference sequence). V was cut by 0 bases and J by 8 bases, with 20 bases left in between. The CDR3 is CATSRDLVARSKDEQFF. In nucleotides, the CDR3 is TGTGCCACCAGCAGAGATCTTGTGGCTAGAAGTAAGGATGAGCAGTTCTTC.

In DNA form, the CDR3 reads TGCAGTGCTGAGGGGGGGAGCACTAGCGTCGATGAGCAGTTCTTC. Protein sequence: CSAEGGSTSVDEQFF. The V and J genes are TRBV20-1 and TRBJ2-1, with a weak D call TRBD2 (7 bases). The CDR3 is 15 residues long. Trimming took 5 bases from V and 8 from J, leaving 22 bases between them. The germline V gene encodes CDR1 DFQATT and CDR2 SNEGSKA (reference sequence).

This clonotype was seen repeatedly, ten times or more. The chain combines TRBV3-1 with TRBJ1-5; D is uncertain. Germline CDR1 and CDR2: LGHDT and YNNKEL (reference sequence). This CDR3 is 15 amino acids long. V lost 0 bases and J 4 bases, leaving 10 bases between the germline ends. The CDR3 here is CASSQDQVANQPQHF. CDR3 coding DNA: TGTGCCAGCAGCCAAGATCAGGTGGCAAATCAGCCCCAGCATTTT.

CDR3 DNA: TGCGCCAGCAGCTCGGAGGGTACGCAGTATTTT. This translates into CASSSEGTQYF. The chain uses TRBV5-1 and TRBJ2-3, with D possibly being TRBD2 (6 bases). Trimming left V 3 bases short and J 8 bases short, with 7 bases between. CDR1 is SGHRS, CDR2 YFSETQ, per germline. The CDR3 is 11 residues long.

There are a few counts of this clonotype. The chain joins TRBV7-9 to TRBJ1-4; the D is unclear. Trimming cost V 2 bases and J 8 bases, with 6 bases left between them. The CDR3 is 12 residues long. Per germline, CDR1 SEHNR and CDR2 FQNEAQ (reference sequence). CDR3: CASSLQPEKLFF. CDR3 DNA sequence: TGTGCCAGCAGCTTACAGCCCGAAAAACTGTTTTTT.

This clonotype was counted a few times. The rearrangement uses TRBV7-2 and TRBJ2-7, with a weak D call TRBD1 (6 bases). Germline V gives CDR1 SGHTA, CDR2 FQGNSA. CDR3 length equals 14 residues. V lost 6 bases to trimming and J lost 1 base, with 13 bases between them. CDR3 region: CASSGGGPSYEQYF. For the CDR3, the DNA is TGTGCCAGCAGTGGGGGCGGGCCATCCTACGAGCAGTACTTC.

The V call is TRBV6-2 or TRBV6-3, the J call TRBJ2-5; TRBD2 might be the D (5 bases). Trimming stripped 6 bases from V and 2 bases from J, with 19 bases between. Germline CDR1 is MNHEY and CDR2 is SVGEGT. This CDR3 region has 16 residues. Written as DNA, the CDR3 is TGTGCCAGCAGCCTTGGAGCGGTTATCGGACAAGAGACCCAGTACTTC. Residues: CASSLGAVIGQETQYF.

This clonotype was counted a few times. The chain's CDR3 is CASSVEQGQAQYF. CDR3 DNA: TGTGCCAGCAGCGTAGAACAGGGCCAGGCCCAGTACTTC. The chain couples TRBV9 to TRBJ2-5, with TRBD1 as a possible D gene (6 bases). The germline V gene has CDR1 SGDLS and CDR2 YYNGEE. Trimming left V 0 bases short and J 9 bases short, with 12 bases between. The CDR3 runs 13 residues.

This clonotype was seen at least ten times. This sequence joins TRBV10-3 and TRBJ2-2, with 14 nucleotides matching TRBD2. V lost 4 bases, J lost 2 bases, and 6 bases stayed unmatched. Germline CDR1 and CDR2: ENHRY and SYGVKD. CDR3 length: 18 residues. The CDR3, as DNA: TGTGCCATCAGTGCCAAGGGACTAGCGGGAGTAAACACCGGGGAGCTGTTTTTT. This sequence encodes CAISAKGLAGVNTGELFF.

This chain uses TRBV6-2 or TRBV6-3 with TRBJ1-5; weak D call: TRBD1 (5 bases). CDR3 size: 12 residues. The V and J ends lost 5 bases and 11 bases respectively, with 13 bases between them. CDR1 is MNHEY and CDR2 is SVGEGT in the germline V gene. Written as DNA, the CDR3 is TGTGCCAGCAGTGCGACAGCTACGTCCCAGCATTTT. It translates to CASSATATSQHF.

The table lists this clonotype with many counts. The J gene is TRBJ2-3, the V gene TRBV4-2; 7 bases are shared with TRBD2. CDR1 and CDR2 from the germline V gene are LGHNA and YNFKEQ. This CDR3 comprises 16 residues. V trimming: 1 base; J trimming: 0 bases; junction bases outside the gene matches: 4. The CDR3 protein is CASSQAAGPSTDTQYF. CDR3 nucleotides: TGTGCCAGCAGCCAAGCAGCGGGACCGAGCACAGATACGCAGTATTTT.

The chain employs TRBV20-1 and TRBJ1-2; 8 positions agree with TRBD1. Germline CDR1 DFQATT, CDR2 SNEGSKA (reference sequence). CDR3 length equals 12 residues. V gave up 3 bases and J gave up 7 bases; unmatched junction bases: 4. Here the CDR3 reads CSARQGAGGYTF. Here the CDR3 DNA reads TGCAGTGCTAGGCAGGGGGCCGGTGGCTACACCTTC.

CDR3: CAWSRGWNTQYF. CDR3 nucleotides: TGTGCCTGGAGTCGGGGGTGGAATACGCAGTATTTT. This chain joins TRBV30 and TRBJ2-3; D may be TRBD2 (6 bases). Trimming pared 2 bases from V and 7 bases from J, leaving 10 bases between. Per the germline V gene, CDR1 is GTSNPN and CDR2 is SVGIG (reference sequence). The CDR3 consists of 12 residues.

The rearrangement uses TRBV28 and TRBJ1-4; TRBD1 agrees at 8 bases. This CDR3 is 16 amino acids long. The V gene's germline CDR1 is MDHEN and CDR2 SYDVKM. The trim removed 7 bases at V and 4 bases at J, leaving 11 bases unmatched. The CDR3 spells CASTYLPGQVNEKLFF. The CDR3 DNA follows: TGTGCCAGCACCTATCTGCCGGGACAGGTTAATGAAAAACTGTTTTTT.

This clonotype was detected ten times or more. The chain links TRBV10-3 to TRBJ2-2, with 7 bases that match TRBD1. V trimming: 10 bases; J trimming: 5 bases; junction bases outside the gene matches: 10. There are 14 residues in the CDR3. Germline CDR1 ENHRY, CDR2 SYGVKD. The CDR3 spells CATHGDRGTGELFF. CDR3 bases: TGTGCCACCCACGGGGACAGAGGGACCGGGGAGCTGTTTTTT.

This clonotype was counted many times. The gene calls are TRBV27 and TRBJ2-2; 9 bases fit TRBD1. Germline CDR1 reads MNHEY; CDR2 reads SMNVEV (reference sequence). The CDR3 covers 15 residues. Losses at the gene ends were 2 bases for V and 6 bases for J; bases not matched to a gene: 4. CDR3 sequence (DNA): TGTGCCAGCAGTTTACGACAGGGGGGTCCCGGGGAGCTGTTTTTT. This codes for CASSLRQGGPGELFF.

This clonotype was picked up a small number of times. V usage is TRBV29-1 and J usage is TRBJ1-2; TRBD1 might be the D (5 bases). Trimming removed 4 bases at V and 6 bases at J, with 15 bases between. The CDR3 has 13 residues. Germline V gene sequence: CDR1 SQVTM, CDR2 ANQGSEA. CDR3 in amino acids: CSVVGAGMDGYTF. CDR3 DNA sequence: TGCAGCGTTGTCGGGGCGGGGATGGATGGCTACACCTTC.

This clonotype was counted a single time. This chain uses TRBV5-5 with TRBJ2-3; unclear D gene. V lost 4 bases, J lost 6 bases, and 15 bases lay in between. CDR3 length: 14 residues. Germline lookup yields CDR1 SGHKS and CDR2 YYEKEE (reference sequence). In DNA, the CDR3 is TGTGCCAGCAGCCCGACCCTAACGCGGGATACGCAGTATTTT. Residues: CASSPTLTRDTQYF.

Ten or more counts support this clonotype. This chain joins TRBV4-3 and TRBJ2-5, with TRBD2 matching 12 bases. Looked up from germline, CDR1 is LGHNA and CDR2 is YSLEER. J was trimmed by 7 bases and V by 1 base; bases with no gene match: 7. CDR3 length: 16 amino acids. The CDR3 protein is CASSQGLAGGTGTQYF. The CDR3 region has the DNA TGCGCCAGCAGCCAAGGGCTAGCGGGAGGGACAGGGACCCAGTACTTC.

In DNA, the CDR3 is TGTGCCAGCAGTTCCCCCGGGACAGGGCCTGGAAACACCATATATTTT. It specifies CASSSPGTGPGNTIYF. The V call is TRBV28, the J call TRBJ1-3; TRBD1 matches 9 bases. The CDR3 length is 16 residues. CDR1 and CDR2 from the germline V gene are MDHEN and SYDVKM. The junction had 6 bases not matched to a gene; V was cut back by 4 bases and J by 2 bases.

Ten or more counts support this clonotype. The chain couples TRBV4-3 to TRBJ2-4; TRBD2 aligns across 8 bases. From germline, CDR1 is LGHNA and CDR2 YSLEER. The CDR3 is 17 amino acids. V lost 4 bases, J lost 0 bases, and 8 bases stayed unmatched. The CDR3 DNA sequence: TGCGCCAGCAGCCCGGGAGGGGGGGCGGCAGCCAAAAACATTCAGTACTTC. Amino acids: CASSPGGGAAAKNIQYF.

This clonotype was seen ten or more times. The chain has TRBV5-1 and TRBJ1-2; TRBD1 might be the D (5 bases). Germline CDR1 is SGHRS and CDR2 is YFSETQ. The V end was cut by 0 bases, the J end by 6 bases, with 12 bases between. The length of the CDR3 is 14 residues. CDR3 nucleotide sequence: TGCGCCAGCAGCTTGGCCGGGGGGGAAAATGGCTACACCTTC. It specifies CASSLAGGENGYTF.

This clonotype was observed a handful of times. This chain links TRBV20-1 with TRBJ1-5, with no clear D. The V end lost 6 bases, the J end lost 6 bases, and 3 bases lay between the germline ends. The CDR3 loop spans 9 amino acids. Germline CDR1 is DFQATT and CDR2 is SNEGSKA (reference sequence). CDR3 protein: CSAGQPQHF. DNA of the CDR3: TGCAGTGCGGGTCAGCCCCAGCATTTT.